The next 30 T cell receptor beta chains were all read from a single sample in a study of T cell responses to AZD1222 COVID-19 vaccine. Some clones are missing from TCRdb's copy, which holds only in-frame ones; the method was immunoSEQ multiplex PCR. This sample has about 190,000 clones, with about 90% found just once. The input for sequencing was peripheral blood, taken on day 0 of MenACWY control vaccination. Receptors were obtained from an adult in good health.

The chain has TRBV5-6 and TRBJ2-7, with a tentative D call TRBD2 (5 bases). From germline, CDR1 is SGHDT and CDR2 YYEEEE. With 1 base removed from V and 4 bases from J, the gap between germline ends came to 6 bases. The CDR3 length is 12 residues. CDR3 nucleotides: TGTGCCAGCAGCTTGCGAGGGTACGAGCAGTACTTC. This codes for CASSLRGYEQYF.

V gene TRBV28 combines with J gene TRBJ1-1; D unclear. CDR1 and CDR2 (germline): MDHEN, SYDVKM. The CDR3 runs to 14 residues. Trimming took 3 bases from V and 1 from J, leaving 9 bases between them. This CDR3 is CASSFGGGNTEAFF. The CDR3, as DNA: TGTGCCAGCAGTTTTGGTGGAGGGAACACTGAAGCTTTCTTT.

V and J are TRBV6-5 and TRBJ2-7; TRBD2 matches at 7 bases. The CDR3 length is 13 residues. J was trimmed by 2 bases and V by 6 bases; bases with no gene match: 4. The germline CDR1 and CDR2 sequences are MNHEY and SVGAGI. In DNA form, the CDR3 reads TGTGCCAGCAGCGGGGGGTCCACCTACGAGCAGTACTTC. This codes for CASSGGSTYEQYF.

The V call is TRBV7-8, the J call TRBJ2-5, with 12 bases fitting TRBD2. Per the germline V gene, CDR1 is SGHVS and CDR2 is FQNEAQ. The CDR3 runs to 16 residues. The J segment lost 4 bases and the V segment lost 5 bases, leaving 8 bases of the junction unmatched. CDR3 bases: TGTGCCAGCAGCCTCTCCCTAGCGGGGGGGCGAGAGACCCAGTACTTC. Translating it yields CASSLSLAGGRETQYF.

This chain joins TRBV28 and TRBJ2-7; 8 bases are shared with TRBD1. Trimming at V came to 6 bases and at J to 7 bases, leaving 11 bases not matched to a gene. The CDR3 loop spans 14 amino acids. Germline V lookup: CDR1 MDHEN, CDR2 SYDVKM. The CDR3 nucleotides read TGTGCCAGCAGCTCTGGACAGGGAAAGCGTGAGCAGTACTTC. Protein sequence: CASSSGQGKREQYF.

The chain's CDR3 is CASSPRVGAETQYF. The CDR3 DNA reads TGTGCCAGCAGCCCCCGGGTTGGGGCAGAGACCCAGTACTTC. The chain recombines TRBV9 with TRBJ2-5; a weak D match, TRBD1 (5 bases). V was shortened by 4 bases and J by 4 bases, with 14 bases between the two germline ends. The CDR3 is made up of 14 amino acids. CDR1 is SGDLS and CDR2 is YYNGEE in the germline V gene. Complete variable domain (other parts from reference TRBV9 and TRBJ2-5): DSGVTQTPKHLITATGQRVTLRCSPRSGDLSVYWYQQSLDQGLQFLIQYYNGEERAKGNILERFSAQQFPDLHSELNLSSLELGDSALYFCASSPRVGAETQYFGPGTRLLVL.

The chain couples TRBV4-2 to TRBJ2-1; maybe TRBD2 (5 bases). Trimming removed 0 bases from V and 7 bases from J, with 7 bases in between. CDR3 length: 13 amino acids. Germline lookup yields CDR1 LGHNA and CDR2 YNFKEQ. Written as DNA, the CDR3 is TGTGCCAGCAGCCAAGAGCGAGGGAATGAGCAGTTCTTC. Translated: CASSQERGNEQFF.

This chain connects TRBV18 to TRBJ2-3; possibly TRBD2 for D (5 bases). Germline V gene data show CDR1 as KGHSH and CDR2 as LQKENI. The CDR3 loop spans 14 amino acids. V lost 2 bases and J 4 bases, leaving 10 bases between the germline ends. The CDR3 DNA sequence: TGTGCCAGCTCACCAACCCGAGCGGCAGATACGCAGTATTTT. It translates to CASSPTRAADTQYF.

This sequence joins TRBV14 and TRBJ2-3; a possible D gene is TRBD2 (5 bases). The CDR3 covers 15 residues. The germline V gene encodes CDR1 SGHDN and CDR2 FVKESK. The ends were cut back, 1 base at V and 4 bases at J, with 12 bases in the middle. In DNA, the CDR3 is TGTGCCAGCAGCCAAGGGGCCCTAGCTGCAGATACGCAGTATTTT. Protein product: CASSQGALAADTQYF.

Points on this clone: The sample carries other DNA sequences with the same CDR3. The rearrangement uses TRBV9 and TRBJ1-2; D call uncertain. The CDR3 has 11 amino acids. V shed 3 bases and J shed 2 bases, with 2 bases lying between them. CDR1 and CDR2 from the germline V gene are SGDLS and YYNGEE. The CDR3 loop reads CASSANYGYTF. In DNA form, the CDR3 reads TGTGCCAGCAGCGCGAACTATGGCTACACCTTC.

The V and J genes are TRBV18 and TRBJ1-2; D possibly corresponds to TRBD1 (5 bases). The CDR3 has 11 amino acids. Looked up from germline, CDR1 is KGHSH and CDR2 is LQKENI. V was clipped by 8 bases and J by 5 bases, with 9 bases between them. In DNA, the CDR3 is TGTGCCAGCCTCGGGGGGTATGGCTACACCTTC. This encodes CASLGGYGYTF.

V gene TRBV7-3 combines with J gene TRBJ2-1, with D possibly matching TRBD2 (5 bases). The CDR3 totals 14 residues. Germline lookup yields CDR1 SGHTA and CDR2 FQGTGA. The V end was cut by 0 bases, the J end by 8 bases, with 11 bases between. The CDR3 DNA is TGTGCCAGCAGCTTAACGCGGTCGGGATATGAGCAGTTCTTC. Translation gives CASSLTRSGYEQFF.

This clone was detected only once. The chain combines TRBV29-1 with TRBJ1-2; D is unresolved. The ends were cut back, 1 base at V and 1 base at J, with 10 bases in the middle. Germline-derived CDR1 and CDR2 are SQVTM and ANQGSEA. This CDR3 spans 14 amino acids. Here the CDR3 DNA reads TGCAGCGTTGAAGCTCGGGAGCTTAACTATGGCTACACCTTC. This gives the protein CSVEARELNYGYTF.

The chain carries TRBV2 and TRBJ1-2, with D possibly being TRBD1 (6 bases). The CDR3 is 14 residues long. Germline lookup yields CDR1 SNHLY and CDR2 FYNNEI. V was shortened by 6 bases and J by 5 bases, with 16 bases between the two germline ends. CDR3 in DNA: TGTGCCAGCAGCCGACAGGACGCTCGATATGGCTACACCTTC. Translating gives CASSRQDARYGYTF.

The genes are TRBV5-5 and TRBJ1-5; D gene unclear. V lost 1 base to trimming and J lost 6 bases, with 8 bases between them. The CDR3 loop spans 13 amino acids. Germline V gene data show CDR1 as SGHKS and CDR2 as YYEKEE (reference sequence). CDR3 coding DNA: TGTGCCAGCAGCTTGTGGGCTGCTCAGCCCCAGCATTTT. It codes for CASSLWAAQPQHF.

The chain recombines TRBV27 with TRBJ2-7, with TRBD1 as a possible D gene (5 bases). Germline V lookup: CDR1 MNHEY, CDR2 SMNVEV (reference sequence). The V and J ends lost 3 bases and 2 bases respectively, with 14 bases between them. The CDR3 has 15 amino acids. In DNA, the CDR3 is TGTGCCAGCAGTTTCGGCAGGGCCCCCGCCTACGAGCAGTACTTC. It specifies CASSFGRAPAYEQYF.

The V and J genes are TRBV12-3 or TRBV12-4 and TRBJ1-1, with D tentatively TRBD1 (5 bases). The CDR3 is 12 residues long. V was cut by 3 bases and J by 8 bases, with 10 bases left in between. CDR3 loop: CASSFQGLEAFF. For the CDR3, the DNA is TGTGCCAGCAGTTTCCAGGGTTTGGAAGCTTTCTTT.

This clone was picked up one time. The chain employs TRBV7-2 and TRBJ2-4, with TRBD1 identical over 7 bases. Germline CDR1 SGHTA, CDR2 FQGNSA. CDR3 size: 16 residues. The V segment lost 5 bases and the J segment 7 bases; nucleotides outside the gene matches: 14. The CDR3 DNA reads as TGTGCCAGCAGCCCGAGGGGGCGAGGCGGTTTGAACATTCAGTACTTC. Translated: CASSPRGRGGLNIQYF. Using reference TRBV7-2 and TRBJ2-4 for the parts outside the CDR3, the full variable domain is GAGVSQSPSNKVTEKGKDVELRCDPISGHTALYWYRQSLGQGLEFLIYFQGNSAPDKSGLPSDRFSAERTGGSVSTLTIQRTQQEDSAVYLCASSPRGRGGLNIQYFGAGTRLSVL.

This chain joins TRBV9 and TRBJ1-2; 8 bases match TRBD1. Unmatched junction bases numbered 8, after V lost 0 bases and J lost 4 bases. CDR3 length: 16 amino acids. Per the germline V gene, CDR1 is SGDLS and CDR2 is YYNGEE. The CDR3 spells CASSVAPRQGPYGYTF. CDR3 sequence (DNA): TGTGCCAGCAGCGTAGCTCCCCGACAGGGGCCCTATGGCTACACCTTC.

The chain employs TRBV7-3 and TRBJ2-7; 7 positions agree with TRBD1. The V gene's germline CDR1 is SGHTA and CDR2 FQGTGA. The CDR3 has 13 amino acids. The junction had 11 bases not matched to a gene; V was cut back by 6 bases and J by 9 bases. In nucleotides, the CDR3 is TGTGCCAGCAGTTATACCCGGGACAGCTGGCAGTACTTC. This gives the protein CASSYTRDSWQYF.

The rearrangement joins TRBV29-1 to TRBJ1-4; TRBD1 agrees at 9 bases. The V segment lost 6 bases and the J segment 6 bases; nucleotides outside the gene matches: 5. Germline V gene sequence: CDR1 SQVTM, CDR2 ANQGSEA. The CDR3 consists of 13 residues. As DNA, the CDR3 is TGCAGCGTGACCGGGACAGGGTATGAAAAACTGTTTTTT. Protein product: CSVTGTGYEKLFF.

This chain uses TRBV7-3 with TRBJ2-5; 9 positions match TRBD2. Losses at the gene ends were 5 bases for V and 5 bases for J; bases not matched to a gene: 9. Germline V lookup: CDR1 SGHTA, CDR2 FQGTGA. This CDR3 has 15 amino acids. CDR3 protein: CASSPRGGALETQYF. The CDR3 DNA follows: TGTGCCAGCAGCCCCCGCGGGGGGGCCCTGGAGACCCAGTACTTC.

CDR3 sequence (DNA): TGTGCCAGCAGGGCAGGGGAGGCTGGGGCCAACGTCCTGACTTTC. This encodes CASRAGEAGANVLTF. The chain employs TRBV6-5 and TRBJ2-6, with D perhaps assigned TRBD1 or TRBD2 (6 bases each). V dropped 6 bases and J dropped 2 bases, with 11 bases sitting between them. The germline CDR1 and CDR2 sequences are MNHEY and SVGAGI. The length of the CDR3 is 15 residues.

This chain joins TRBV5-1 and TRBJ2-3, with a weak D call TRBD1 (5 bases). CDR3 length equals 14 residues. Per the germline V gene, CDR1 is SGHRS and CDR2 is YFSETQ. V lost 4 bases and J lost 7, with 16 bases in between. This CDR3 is CASSGALVSNTQYF. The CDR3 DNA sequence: TGCGCCAGCAGCGGGGCCTTGGTTTCAAATACGCAGTATTTT. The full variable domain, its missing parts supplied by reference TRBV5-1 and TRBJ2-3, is KAGVTQTPRYLIKTRGQQVTLSCSPISGHRSVSWYQQTPGQGLQFLFEYFSETQRNKGNFPGRFSGRQFSNSRSEMNVSTLELGDSALYLCASSGALVSNTQYFGPGTRLTVL.

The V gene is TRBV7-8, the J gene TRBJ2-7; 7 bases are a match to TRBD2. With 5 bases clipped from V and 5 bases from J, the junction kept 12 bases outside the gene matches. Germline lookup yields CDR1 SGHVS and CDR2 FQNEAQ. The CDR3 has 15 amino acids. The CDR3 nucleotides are TGTGCCAGCAGCCCACTAGCGTACGTCCCCCACGAGCAGTACTTC. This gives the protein CASSPLAYVPHEQYF.

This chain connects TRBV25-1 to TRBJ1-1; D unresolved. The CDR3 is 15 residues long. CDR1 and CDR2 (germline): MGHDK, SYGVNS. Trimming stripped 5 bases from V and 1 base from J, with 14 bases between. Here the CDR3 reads CASSRSLGENTEAFF. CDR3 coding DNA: TGTGCCAGCAGTCGTAGCCTCGGGGAGAACACTGAAGCTTTCTTT.

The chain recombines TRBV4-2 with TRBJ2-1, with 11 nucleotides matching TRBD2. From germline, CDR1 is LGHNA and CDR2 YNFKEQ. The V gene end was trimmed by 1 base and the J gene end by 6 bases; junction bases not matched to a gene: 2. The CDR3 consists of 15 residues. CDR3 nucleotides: TGTGCCAGCAGCCAAGCTAGCGGGGGGTTCAATGAGCAGTTCTTC. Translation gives CASSQASGGFNEQFF.

The CDR3 DNA reads TGTGCCAGCAGTTTACCCTCCAGGGGAGTTTCCTACAATGAGCAGTTCTTC. It specifies CASSLPSRGVSYNEQFF. The rearrangement joins TRBV28 to TRBJ2-1, with D tentatively TRBD1 (6 bases). Germline CDR1 and CDR2: MDHEN and SYDVKM. This CDR3 is 17 amino acids long. V lost 2 bases and J 1 base, leaving 15 bases between the germline ends.

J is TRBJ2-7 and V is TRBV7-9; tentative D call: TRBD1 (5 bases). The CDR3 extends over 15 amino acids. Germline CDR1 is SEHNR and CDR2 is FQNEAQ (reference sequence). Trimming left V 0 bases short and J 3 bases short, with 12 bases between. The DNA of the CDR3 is TGTGCCAGCAGCTTAGCAGTAGGGGTCGACTACGAGCAGTACTTC. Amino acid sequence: CASSLAVGVDYEQYF. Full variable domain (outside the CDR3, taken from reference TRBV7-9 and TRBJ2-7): DTGVSQNPRHKITKRGQNVTFRCDPISEHNRLYWYRQTLGQGPEFLTYFQNEAQLEKSRLLSDRFSAERPKGSFSTLEIQRTEQGDSAMYLCASSLAVGVDYEQYFGPGTRLTVT.

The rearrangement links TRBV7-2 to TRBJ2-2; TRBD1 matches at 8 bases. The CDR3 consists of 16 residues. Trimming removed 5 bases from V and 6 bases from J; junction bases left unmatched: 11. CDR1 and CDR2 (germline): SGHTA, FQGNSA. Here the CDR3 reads CASSRDPDRGAGELFF. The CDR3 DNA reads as TGTGCCAGCAGCCGGGATCCAGACAGGGGCGCCGGGGAGCTGTTTTTT.